This TCR beta chain originates from a study of blood T cells in healthy people across ages. This clonotype has only a few counts. Its antigen remains unknown. Study-level points and caveats: Comparison with aged donors showed that long-lived donors had more naive CD4+ cells and higher diversity. The CMV status of each donor remained undetermined, and this could have confounded shifts in expanded clonotypes.

V shed 3 bases and J shed 4 bases, with 16 bases lying between them. The CDR3 sequence is 16 residues long. The germline gives CDR1 SGHTA, CDR2 FQGTGA. Through a sample-barcoded 5' primer and a J-beta primer mix, a second PCR was run for about 6 to 11 cycles. Each cDNA molecule, via a template-switch adaptor with 12 random nucleotides, was tagged. TCRdb independently ran MiXCR on the 5' RACE reads; one entry per CDR3 protein. Of over a million distinct CDR3 sequences in the sample, roughly 45% were seen once. The donors, healthy Caucasians from Russia, were aged roughly 6 to 90. This receptor was identified in a woman aged 55-69 years in good health. Input material: blood. J is TRBJ2-1 and V is TRBV7-3; D possibly corresponds to TRBD2 (6 bases). In nucleotides, the CDR3 is TGTGCCAGCAGCTTTTGGCGGGGCAGACGATACAATGAGCAGTTCTTC. It translates to CASSFWRGRRYNEQFF.